This T cell receptor (beta chain) was recovered during a study of T-cell reconstitution after alpha-beta-depleted transplantation in children. The library targeted TCRbeta and was prepared with unique molecular identifiers. One entry per CDR3 protein results from TCRdb running MiXCR on the PCR reads. The table lists a few hundred thousand distinct CDR3 sequences, around a tenth of them singletons. V lost 1 base, J lost 4 bases, and 8 bases stayed unmatched. The CDR3 consists of 17 residues. Germline V lookup: CDR1 LGHDT, CDR2 YNNKEL (reference sequence). The chain joins TRBV3-1 to TRBJ2-1; 9 bases line up with TRBD2. This TCR came from a human donor who donated a stem cell graft to a child with acute lymphoblastic leukemia. The specimen was PBMCs from the stem cell graft donor, collected from the stem cell graft. CDR3: CASSQAGTSMSYNEQFF. In DNA, the CDR3 is TGTGCCAGCAGCCAAGCAGGGACTAGCATGTCTTACAATGAGCAGTTCTTC.